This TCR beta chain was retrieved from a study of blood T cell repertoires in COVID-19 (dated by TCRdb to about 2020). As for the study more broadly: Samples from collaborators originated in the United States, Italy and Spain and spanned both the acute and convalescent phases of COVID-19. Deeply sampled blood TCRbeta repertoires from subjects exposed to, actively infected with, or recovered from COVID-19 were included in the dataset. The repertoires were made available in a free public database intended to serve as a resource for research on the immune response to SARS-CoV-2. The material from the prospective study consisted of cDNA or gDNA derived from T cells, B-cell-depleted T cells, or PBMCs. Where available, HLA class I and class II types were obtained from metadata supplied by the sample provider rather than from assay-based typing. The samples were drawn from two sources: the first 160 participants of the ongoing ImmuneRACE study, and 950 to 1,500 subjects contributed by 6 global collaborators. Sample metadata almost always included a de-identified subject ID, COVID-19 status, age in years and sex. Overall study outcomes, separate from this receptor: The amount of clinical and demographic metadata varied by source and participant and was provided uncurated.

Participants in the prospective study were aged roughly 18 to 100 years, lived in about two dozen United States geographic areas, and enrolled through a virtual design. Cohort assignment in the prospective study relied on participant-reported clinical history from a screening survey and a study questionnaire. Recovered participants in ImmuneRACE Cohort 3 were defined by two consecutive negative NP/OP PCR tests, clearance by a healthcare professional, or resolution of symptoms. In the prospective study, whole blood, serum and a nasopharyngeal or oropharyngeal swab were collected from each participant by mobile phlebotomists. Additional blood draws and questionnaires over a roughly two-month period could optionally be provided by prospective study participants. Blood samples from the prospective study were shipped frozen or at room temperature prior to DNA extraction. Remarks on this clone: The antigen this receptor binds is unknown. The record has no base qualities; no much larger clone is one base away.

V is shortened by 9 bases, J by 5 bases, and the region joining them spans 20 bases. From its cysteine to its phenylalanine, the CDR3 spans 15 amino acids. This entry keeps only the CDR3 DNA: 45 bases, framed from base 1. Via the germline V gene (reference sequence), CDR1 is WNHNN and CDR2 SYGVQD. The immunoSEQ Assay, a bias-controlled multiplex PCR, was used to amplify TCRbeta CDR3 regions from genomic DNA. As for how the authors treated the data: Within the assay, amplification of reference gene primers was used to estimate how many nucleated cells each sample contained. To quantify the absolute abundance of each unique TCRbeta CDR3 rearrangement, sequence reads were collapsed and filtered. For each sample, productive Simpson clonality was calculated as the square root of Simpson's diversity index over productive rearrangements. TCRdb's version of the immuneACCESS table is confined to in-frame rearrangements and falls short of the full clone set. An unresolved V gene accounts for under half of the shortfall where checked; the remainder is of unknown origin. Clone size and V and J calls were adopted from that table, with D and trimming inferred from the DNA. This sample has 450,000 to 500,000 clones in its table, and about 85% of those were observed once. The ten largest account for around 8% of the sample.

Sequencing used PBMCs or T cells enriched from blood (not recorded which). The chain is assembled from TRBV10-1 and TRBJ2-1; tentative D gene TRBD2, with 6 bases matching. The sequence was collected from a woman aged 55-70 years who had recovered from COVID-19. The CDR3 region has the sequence CARAGQGFFHNEQFF. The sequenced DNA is TGCGCCAGGGCGGGGCAGGGATTCTTTCACAATGAGCAGTTCTTC.